One T cell receptor (beta chain) is described in this entry. This CDR3 has 11 residues. Deletions cut 0 bases from V and 6 bases from J, with 5 bases between. The germline gives CDR1 DFQATT, CDR2 SNEGSKA (reference sequence). The assay was immunoSEQ multiplex PCR, and TCRdb's table has in-frame clones only and misses some. The sample yields some 70,000 clones, approximately 97% seen once. This entry belongs to a study of technical replicates of blood from several donors. The receptor's source is a human donor in good health. The gene calls are TRBV20-1 and TRBJ1-1, with no clear D. Sequenced: T cells isolated from PBMCs. CDR3 sequence: CSAREAPEAFF. The CDR3 DNA reads TGCAGTGCTAGAGAAGCACCTGAAGCTTTCTTT.